This section outlines one TCR beta chain sequence together with its context. Its target is unknown. The data originate from a study of neoadjuvant anti-PD-1 for oral cavity cancer. Across the whole study: Before surgery, most patients got three to four biweekly 3 mg/kg nivolumab doses.

The germline V gene encodes CDR1 SGDLS and CDR2 YYNGEE. V was pared by 0 bases and J by 1 base, with 7 bases between. CDR3 length: 15 amino acids. Sequencing used immunoSEQ multiplex PCR; TCRdb keeps in-frame clones, though not all of them. The profile shows just under 70,000 clones, approximately 85% of them singletons. Time point given: after neoadjuvant nivolumab, at surgical resection. Stage II-IVA oral cavity squamous cell carcinoma was new and untreated by systemic or radiation therapy. Study conclusions and caveats: Non-responders to neoadjuvant nivolumab had significantly more clonal PBMC T cells than responders.

The receptor's source is a person between 40 and 80 years old with oral cavity squamous cell carcinoma. Material: PBMCs, obtained after nivolumab (anti-PD-1) treatment. The chain joins TRBV9 to TRBJ2-2; D is unresolved. CDR3 protein: CASSVAPLNTGELFF. In DNA form, the CDR3 reads TGTGCCAGCAGCGTAGCACCTTTGAACACCGGGGAGCTGTTTTTT.